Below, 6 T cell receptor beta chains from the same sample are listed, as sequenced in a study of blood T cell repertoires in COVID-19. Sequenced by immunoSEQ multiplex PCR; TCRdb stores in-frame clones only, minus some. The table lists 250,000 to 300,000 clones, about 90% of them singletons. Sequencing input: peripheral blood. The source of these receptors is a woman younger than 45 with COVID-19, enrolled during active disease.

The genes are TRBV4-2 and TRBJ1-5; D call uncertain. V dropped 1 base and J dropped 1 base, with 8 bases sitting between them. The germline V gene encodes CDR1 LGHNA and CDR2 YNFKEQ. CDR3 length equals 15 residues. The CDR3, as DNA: TGTGCCAGCAGCCAAGGTGTGGGCAGCAATCAGCCCCAGCATTTT. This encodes CASSQGVGSNQPQHF.

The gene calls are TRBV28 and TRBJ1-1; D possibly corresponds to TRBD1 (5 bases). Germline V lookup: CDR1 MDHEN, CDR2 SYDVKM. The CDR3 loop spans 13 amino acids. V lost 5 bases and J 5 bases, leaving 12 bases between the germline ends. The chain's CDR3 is CASSRRGKTEAFF. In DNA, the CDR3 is TGTGCCAGCAGTCGCCGGGGGAAGACTGAAGCTTTCTTT.

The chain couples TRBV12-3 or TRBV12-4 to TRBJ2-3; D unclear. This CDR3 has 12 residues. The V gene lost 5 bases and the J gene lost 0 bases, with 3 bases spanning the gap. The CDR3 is CASSRSTDTQYF. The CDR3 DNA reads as TGTGCCAGCAGTCGGAGCACAGATACGCAGTATTTT.

The chain's CDR3 is CASSPAIIAGGYTF. CDR3 sequence (DNA): TGCGCCAGCAGCCCTGCAATTATTGCCGGGGGCTACACCTTC. The rearrangement links TRBV5-1 to TRBJ1-2; D is unclear. CDR1 is SGHRS, CDR2 YFSETQ, per germline. The CDR3 consists of 14 residues. The V and J ends lost 4 bases and 8 bases respectively, with 18 bases between them.

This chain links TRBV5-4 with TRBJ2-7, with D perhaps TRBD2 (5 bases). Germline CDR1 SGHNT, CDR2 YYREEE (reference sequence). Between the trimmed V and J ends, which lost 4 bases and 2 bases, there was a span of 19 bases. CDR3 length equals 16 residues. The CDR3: CASSEKSGLTPYEQYF. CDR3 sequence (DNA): TGTGCCAGCAGCGAGAAAAGCGGACTGACCCCCTACGAGCAGTACTTC.

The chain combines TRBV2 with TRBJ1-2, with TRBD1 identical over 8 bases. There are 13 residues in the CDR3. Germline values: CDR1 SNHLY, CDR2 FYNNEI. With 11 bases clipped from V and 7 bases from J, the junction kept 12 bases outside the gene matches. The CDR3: CAGRTGMAIGYTF. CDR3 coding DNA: TGTGCCGGCCGGACAGGGATGGCTATTGGCTACACCTTC.